One and the same sample provided the 26 T cell receptor beta chains below, sequenced in a study of shared clonotypes between healthy human individuals. Sequencing was performed with immunoSEQ multiplex PCR; in TCRdb, only in-frame clones are kept and a portion is missing. The sample has approximately 1.4 million clones, approximately 98% seen once. The specimen was naive CD4+ T cells sorted from blood. Subset of the sample: CD45RA+ positively selected. The receptor source for this set is a man aged 25-45 years in good health.

This rearrangement joins TRBV11-3 to TRBJ2-2; D gene unclear. Trimming took 5 bases from V and 7 from J, leaving 17 bases between them. Germline-derived CDR1 and CDR2 are SGHNT and YENEEA. This CDR3 comprises 15 residues. CDR3 sequence reads: CASSTGRLPGGELFF. CDR3 in DNA: TGTGCCAGCAGCACCGGACGGCTCCCGGGCGGGGAGCTGTTTTTT.

The J gene is TRBJ2-2, the V gene TRBV5-1; perhaps TRBD2 as D (6 bases). Germline V gene data show CDR1 as SGHRS and CDR2 as YFSETQ. The CDR3 sequence is 15 residues long. With 0 bases removed from V and 4 bases from J, the gap between germline ends came to 10 bases. CDR3 region: CASSLVGSGTGELFF. CDR3 in DNA: TGCGCCAGCAGCTTGGTCGGGAGCGGCACCGGGGAGCTGTTTTTT.

The rearrangement joins TRBV5-5 to TRBJ1-1; 8 bases match TRBD1. V lost 2 bases, J lost 0 bases, and 3 bases stayed unmatched. Germline CDR1 and CDR2: SGHKS and YYEKEE (reference sequence). The CDR3 is 15 residues long. CDR3 nucleotide sequence: TGTGCCAGCAGCTTCAGGACAGGGATGAACACTGAAGCTTTCTTT. It encodes CASSFRTGMNTEAFF.

This chain uses TRBV9 with TRBJ1-2; 7 bases are a match to TRBD1. Losses at the gene ends were 2 bases for V and 7 bases for J; bases not matched to a gene: 5. CDR3 size: 13 residues. The germline V gene encodes CDR1 SGDLS and CDR2 YYNGEE. CDR3 loop: CASSVRQGGGYTF. CDR3 sequence (DNA): TGTGCCAGCAGCGTCCGACAGGGAGGTGGCTACACCTTC.

V and J are TRBV4-3 and TRBJ2-3; D might be TRBD2 (6 bases). CDR3 length: 18 residues. V lost 0 bases, J lost 2 bases, and 18 bases lay in between. CDR1 and CDR2 from the germline V gene are LGHNA and YSLEER. The CDR3 DNA sequence: TGCGCCAGCAGCCAAGATAGGATGGGCGGGACCGTCACAGATACGCAGTATTTT. It specifies CASSQDRMGGTVTDTQYF.

The chain links TRBV10-1 to TRBJ2-7; TRBD2 agrees at 7 bases. V shed 4 bases, J shed 6 bases, and the junction held 6 bases outside the gene matches. Germline lookup yields CDR1 WNHNN and CDR2 SYGVQD (reference sequence). This CDR3 has 13 amino acids. In nucleotides, the CDR3 is TGCGCCAGCAGTGGCCTAGCGGAAAGCGAGCAGTACTTC. Amino acids: CASSGLAESEQYF.

J is TRBJ2-1 and V is TRBV10-2; 10 nucleotides line up with TRBD2. From germline, CDR1 is WSHSY and CDR2 SAAADI. The junction had 13 bases not matched to a gene; V was cut back by 7 bases and J by 7 bases. The CDR3 runs 16 residues. CDR3 in amino acids: CASTHSLAGVGNEQFF. The CDR3 nucleotides are TGCGCCAGCACTCATTCTCTAGCGGGAGTGGGTAATGAGCAGTTCTTC.

The chain uses TRBV7-6 and TRBJ2-3, with no clear D. Trimming left V 5 bases short and J 2 bases short, with 8 bases between. From germline, CDR1 is SGHVS and CDR2 FNYEAQ. This CDR3 region has 13 residues. This chain's CDR3 is CASSRAFTDTQYF. The CDR3 nucleotides read TGTGCCAGCAGCCGCGCTTTCACAGATACGCAGTATTTT. Based on the CDR3 plus reference TRBV7-6 and TRBJ2-3, the full variable domain is GAGVSQSPRYKVTKRGQDVALRCDPISGHVSLYWYRQALGQGPEFLTYFNYEAQQDKSGLPNDRFSAERPEGSISTLTIQRTEQRDSAMYRCASSRAFTDTQYFGPGTRLTVL.

The V call is TRBV18, the J call TRBJ1-1; D gene unclear. Trimming removed 2 bases at V and 1 base at J, with 14 bases between. The CDR3 is 16 amino acids. CDR1 KGHSH and CDR2 LQKENI come from the germline V gene. The CDR3 nucleotides read TGTGCCAGCTCACCATTTCACGCTGCCCCGAACACTGAAGCTTTCTTT. Encoded protein: CASSPFHAAPNTEAFF.

The chain recombines TRBV5-1 with TRBJ2-1; 8 bases match TRBD2. V was pared by 1 base and J by 8 bases, with 14 bases of the junction left unmatched. This CDR3 has 17 residues. The germline V gene has CDR1 SGHRS and CDR2 YFSETQ. The CDR3 is CASSLYPGTRSHYEQFF. The CDR3 coding sequence is TGCGCCAGCAGCTTGTATCCCGGGACTAGGAGTCATTATGAGCAGTTCTTC.

The J gene is TRBJ2-2, the V gene TRBV11-3; no firm D call. Looked up from germline, CDR1 is SGHNT and CDR2 is YENEEA. With 5 bases removed from V and 2 bases from J, the gap between germline ends came to 9 bases. The CDR3 length is 14 residues. The CDR3 here is CASSNGPNTGELFF. The CDR3 DNA follows: TGTGCCAGCAGCAACGGACCTAACACCGGGGAGCTGTTTTTT.

The chain links TRBV7-2 to TRBJ1-2, with 9 bases that match TRBD1. Germline values: CDR1 SGHTA, CDR2 FQGNSA. V shed 1 base, J shed 8 bases, and the junction held 8 bases outside the gene matches. This CDR3 has 15 amino acids. CDR3 amino acids: CASSLDRGRVEGYTF. The CDR3 coding sequence is TGTGCCAGCAGCTTAGACAGGGGGCGGGTTGAGGGCTACACCTTC.

This clone was observed a handful of times. This chain joins TRBV30 and TRBJ1-2; a possible D gene is TRBD1 (5 bases). CDR1 and CDR2 from the germline V gene are GTSNPN and SVGIG (reference sequence). Trimming took 8 bases from V and 8 from J, leaving 12 bases between them. The CDR3 is 10 amino acids. CDR3 sequence reads: CAGRAGGYTF. The CDR3 DNA follows: TGTGCCGGCAGGGCAGGGGGCTACACCTTC.

The V call is TRBV19, the J call TRBJ2-5, with D perhaps assigned TRBD1 or TRBD2 (6 bases each). The V and J ends lost 4 bases and 5 bases respectively, with 8 bases between them. The germline V gene encodes CDR1 LNHDA and CDR2 SQIVND (reference sequence). This CDR3 region has 12 residues. CDR3: CASSTGAETQYF. The CDR3 region has the DNA TGTGCCAGTAGTACGGGGGCGGAGACCCAGTACTTC.

The chain links TRBV11-3 to TRBJ2-3; tentatively, D is TRBD1 (5 bases). Germline V CDR1 and CDR2: SGHNT, YENEEA. The CDR3 has 14 amino acids. Trimming stripped 5 bases from V and 2 bases from J, with 11 bases between. In nucleotides, the CDR3 is TGTGCCAGCAGCCTCGGACATTTCACAGATACGCAGTATTTT. Translated, it gives CASSLGHFTDTQYF. The whole variable domain, remainder taken from reference TRBV11-3 and TRBJ2-3, is EAGVVQSPRYKIIEKKQPVAFWCNPISGHNTLYWYLQNLGQGPELLIRYENEEAVDDSQLPKDRFSAERLKGVDSTLKIQPAELGDSAVYLCASSLGHFTDTQYFGPGTRLTVL.

The J gene is TRBJ2-5, the V gene TRBV4-3; either TRBD1 or TRBD2 may fit D (6 bases each). The CDR3 extends over 16 amino acids. Trimming took 3 bases from V and 2 from J, leaving 16 bases between them. The germline V gene encodes CDR1 LGHNA and CDR2 YSLEER. The CDR3 protein is CASSQDGGGRQETQYF. The CDR3 bases are TGCGCCAGCAGCCAGGACGGTGGGGGGCGACAAGAGACCCAGTACTTC.

The gene calls are TRBV5-5 and TRBJ2-6; D uncertain. This CDR3 is built from 17 residues. CDR1 and CDR2 (germline): SGHKS, YYEKEE (reference sequence). With 0 bases removed from V and 0 bases from J, the gap between germline ends came to 10 bases. This CDR3 is CASSLALSPSGANVLTF. The DNA for the CDR3 is TGTGCCAGCAGCTTGGCCCTAAGCCCCTCTGGGGCCAACGTCCTGACTTTC.

The J gene is TRBJ1-1, the V gene TRBV7-9, with a tentative D call TRBD1 (5 bases). CDR3 size: 13 residues. V lost 2 bases to trimming and J lost 4 bases, with 8 bases between them. The germline V gene has CDR1 SEHNR and CDR2 FQNEAQ (reference sequence). The CDR3 DNA reads TGTGCCAGCAGCTTACTGCAGGGCACTGAAGCTTTCTTT. Its protein is CASSLLQGTEAFF.

The chain employs TRBV5-1 and TRBJ2-1; D is ambiguous. Germline CDR1 SGHRS, CDR2 YFSETQ. This CDR3 has 12 amino acids. The V and J ends lost 0 bases and 9 bases respectively, with 7 bases between them. CDR3 sequence: CASSLVIGEQFF. The CDR3 region has the DNA TGCGCCAGCAGCTTGGTGATTGGTGAGCAGTTCTTC.

The gene calls are TRBV30 and TRBJ1-5, with 7 bases fitting TRBD1. V was clipped by 5 bases and J by 4 bases; unmatched bases: 8. The CDR3 is 14 amino acids. Germline values: CDR1 GTSNPN, CDR2 SVGIG (reference sequence). In DNA, the CDR3 is TGTGCCTGGGCGCCGGGACAGTCAAATCAGCCCCAGCATTTT. This gives the protein CAWAPGQSNQPQHF.

This CDR3 is CASSGRLRDRVYGYTF. CDR3 in DNA: TGTGCCAGCAGCGGGAGGCTCCGGGACAGGGTCTATGGCTACACCTTC. The gene calls are TRBV5-4 and TRBJ1-2, with TRBD1 matching 9 bases. J was trimmed by 4 bases and V by 4 bases; bases with no gene match: 11. The CDR3 contains 16 residues. Germline V gene lookup returns CDR1 SGHNT and CDR2 YYREEE (reference sequence).

The chain carries TRBV7-3 and TRBJ1-2; 7 bases are a match to TRBD1. The V and J ends lost 0 bases and 3 bases, in that order; junction bases with no gene match: 4. CDR3 length: 15 residues. Looked up from germline, CDR1 is SGHTA and CDR2 is FQGTGA. CDR3 sequence (DNA): TGTGCCAGCAGCTTAACAGGGGGCGGGCACTATGGCTACACCTTC. It is translated as CASSLTGGGHYGYTF.

In nucleotides, the CDR3 is TGCAGCGTTGTCGACTGGCAAGAGACCCAGTACTTC. This gives the protein CSVVDWQETQYF. The chain links TRBV29-1 to TRBJ2-5; D remains ambiguous. Germline loops: CDR1 SQVTM, CDR2 ANQGSEA. This CDR3 contains 12 residues. Trimming cost V 4 bases and J 2 bases, with 8 bases left between them.

The chain has TRBV11-3 and TRBJ2-7, with TRBD1 matching over 8 bases. The CDR3 totals 19 residues. Germline CDR1 SGHNT, CDR2 YENEEA. V dropped 4 bases and J dropped 3; count of bases not matched to a gene: 20. The CDR3 region has the DNA TGTGCCAGCAGCTCGGACAGGGCGGGGATTAGCTCCCTCCTCTACGAGCAGTACTTC. This encodes CASSSDRAGISSLLYEQYF.

The chain links TRBV30 to TRBJ2-3; D unresolved. Germline CDR1 GTSNPN, CDR2 SVGIG (reference sequence). V was pared by 3 bases and J by 0 bases, with 1 base between. CDR3 size: 11 residues. The CDR3 bases are TGTGCCTGGAGGAGCACAGATACGCAGTATTTT. As protein: CAWRSTDTQYF.

Turning to this clone: This sample includes further DNA sequences coding for the same CDR3. V usage is TRBV5-1 and J usage is TRBJ1-5; 7 bases agree with TRBD1. The CDR3 sequence is 14 residues long. J was trimmed by 5 bases and V by 4 bases; bases with no gene match: 6. CDR1 and CDR2 from the germline V gene are SGHRS and YFSETQ. CDR3 residues: CASSLTGIDQPQHF. DNA for the CDR3: TGCGCCAGCAGCCTGACAGGGATTGATCAGCCCCAGCATTTT.